These T cell receptor beta chains were read from a single sample in a study of vaccination effects on CD4 cells after COVID-19. The assay was immunoSEQ multiplex PCR, and TCRdb's table has in-frame clones only and misses some. In the table there are 28,000 or so clones, about 70% of which are singletons. These receptors have no identified antigens. The sample in question was CD4+ T cells from PBMCs cultured with SARS-CoV-2 spike peptides, obtained before COVID-19 vaccination. The receptor set was obtained from a human donor who received a COVID-19 vaccine. CDR3s include the opening cysteine and the closing phenylalanine or tryptophan. Fields, in order: D gene, V gene, clone size, J gene, CDR3 protein, CDR3 DNA. The D gene is left open where the match is weak. Some rows mark clone size as missing; the rest say once, few, many or name a class of expanded clone.

.	TRBV27	.	TRBJ1-5	CASSSGQTSNQPQHF	TGTGCCAGCAGTTCAGGACAGACTAGCAATCAGCCCCAGCATTTT
TRBD1	TRBV3-1/TRBV3-2	.	TRBJ2-7	CASSRTGSSYEQYF	TGTGCCAGCAGCCGGACAGGGTCATCCTACGAGCAGTACTTC
.	TRBV20-1	few	TRBJ2-7	CSARGPEQYF	TGCAGTGCTAGAGGCCCCGAGCAGTACTTC
TRBD1	TRBV19	few	TRBJ1-2	CASSRTGFYGYTF	TGTGCCAGTAGTCGGACAGGGTTCTATGGCTACACCTTC
TRBD2	TRBV10-1	.	TRBJ2-1	CASSLSSGIYNEQFF	TGCGCCAGCAGTCTGTCTAGCGGGATCTACAATGAGCAGTTCTTC
.	TRBV18	.	TRBJ2-1	CASSPPENRHNEQFF	TGTGCCAGCTCACCACCGGAGAACAGACACAATGAGCAGTTCTTC
TRBD1	TRBV13	.	TRBJ2-7	CASHNRGNSYEQYF	TGTGCCAGCCATAACAGGGGAAACTCCTACGAGCAGTACTTC
.	TRBV7-2	.	TRBJ2-7	CASSLGPGQDEQYF	TGTGCCAGCAGCTTAGGCCCGGGACAAGACGAGCAGTACTTC
TRBD1	TRBV5-4	.	TRBJ1-1	CASSSAMTGMNTEAFF	TGTGCCAGCAGCTCCGCTATGACAGGGATGAACACTGAAGCTTTCTTT
.	TRBV5-4	.	TRBJ2-7	CASSLEGHTYEQYF	TGTGCCAGCAGCTTGGAAGGACACACCTACGAGCAGTACTTC